The present T cell receptor (beta chain) was sequenced within a study of molecular identifiers for immune sequencing clone quantification. Regarding the study as a whole: Clones above 20 RNA copies contained over 99% of effector molecules and under 1% of naive molecules.

One entry per CDR3 protein results from TCRdb running MiXCR on the PCR reads. Here the sample spans hundreds of thousands of distinct CDR3 sequences, 25% being singletons. Germline V lookup: CDR1 SEHNR, CDR2 FQNEAQ (reference sequence). V lost 5 bases and J lost 4; bases outside the gene matches: 10. The CDR3 has 15 residues. This clonotype was counted many times. What it binds is unknown. The clonotype was recovered from a human donor in good health. Some libraries in this study had Jurkat cell RNA spiked in. The specimen was naive CD8+ T cells from blood, with Jurkat cell RNA spiked in. Subset described: FACS-sorted CD8+CD4-CCR7+CD45RA+ naive T cells. The chain combines TRBV7-9 with TRBJ1-1; 7 nucleotides align to TRBD1. The CDR3: CASSSWDSQRTEAFF. Here the CDR3 DNA reads TGTGCCAGCAGCAGTTGGGACAGTCAGCGCACTGAAGCTTTCTTT.